This T cell receptor (beta chain) is from a study of OX40 agonist ivuxolimab in advanced cancers. Whole-study results and caveats: Researchers report that CD8+ T cells had, on average, more expanded clones than CD4+.

On this clone itself: Antigen specificity is unknown.

TCRdb's table, derived via immunoSEQ multiplex PCR, lists solely in-frame clones and lacks some. The sample gives 70,000 or so clones, approximately 92% of which show up once; roughly a tenth is in the top ten. The CDR3 is 14 residues long. Trimming cost V 1 base and J 1 base, with 8 bases left between them. Germline loops: CDR1 MGHRA, CDR2 YSYEKL. The source is an adult with an advanced solid tumor such as melanoma, head and neck, liver or kidney cancer. The rearrangement links TRBV4-1 to TRBJ2-7; no definite D call. Sequencing was performed on CD4+ or CD8+ T cells sorted from blood, taken in a trial of the OX40 agonist ivuxolimab. CDR3 protein: CASSQVKESYEQYF. CDR3 DNA: TGCGCCAGCAGCCAAGTTAAGGAGTCCTACGAGCAGTACTTC.